A selection of T cell receptor beta chains follows, all from one sample in a study of OX40 agonist ivuxolimab in advanced cancers. Libraries were prepared by immunoSEQ multiplex PCR; TCRdb keeps only in-frame clonotypes and omits some of them. Counted here are more than 60,000 clones, roughly 80% occurring once; the ten biggest clones make up approximately 3.5%. The sequenced sample was CD4+ or CD8+ T cells sorted from blood, obtained in a trial of the OX40 agonist ivuxolimab. All receptors derive from an adult with an advanced solid tumor such as melanoma, head and neck, liver or kidney cancer. Both conserved end residues are part of each CDR3. The order of the fields is J gene, D gene, clone size, V gene, CDR3 DNA, CDR3 protein. D genes are given only for firm matches. Clone size, where shown, is once, few, many, or a class for clones that have expanded.

TRBJ1-1	NA	NA	TRBV28	TGTGCCAGCAAGGCTTACACTGAAGCTTTCTTT	CASKAYTEAFF
TRBJ2-3	NA	NA	TRBV19	TGTGCCAGTAGTATGACGAGTGGTACGCAGTATTTT	CASSMTSGTQYF
TRBJ1-6	TRBD1	NA	TRBV7-3	TGTGCCAGCAGCCCCCAGGGGGGCCTAGAACCCCTCCACTTT	CASSPQGGLEPLHF
TRBJ2-3	TRBD2	NA	TRBV6-1	TGTGCCAGCAGTGAAAGGGACTATTTCAGCGGCACAGATACGCAGTATTTT	CASSERDYFSGTDTQYF
TRBJ1-6	NA	once	TRBV6-5	TGTGCCAGCAGTTACATTTCGTCAGGGCCGGGTTCACCCCTCCACTTT	CASSYISSGPGSPLHF
TRBJ2-2	NA	NA	TRBV5-1	TGCGCCAGCAGCTTGGCGGCAGGGGTCACCGGGGAGCTGTTTTTT	CASSLAAGVTGELFF
TRBJ2-2	TRBD1	medium-sized	TRBV19	TGTGCCAGTAGCCGGGACAGGGACGGTTCCGGGGAGCTGTTTTTT	CASSRDRDGSGELFF
TRBJ2-7	NA	NA	TRBV27	TGTGCCAGCCAGGGTCGTCACTACGAGCAGTACTTC	CASQGRHYEQYF
TRBJ2-5	TRBD2	NA	TRBV23-1	TGCGCCCTCCAGGGAGTAGCGGGGGGGCCTTGTGAGACCCAGTACTTC	CALQGVAGGPCETQYF
TRBJ2-2	TRBD1	few	TRBV9	TGTGCCAGCACGAGGGACAGGGCTCGAGGCGGGGAGCTGTTTTTT	CASTRDRARGGELFF
TRBJ1-6	NA	NA	TRBV4-3	TGCGCCAGCAGCCAAGTCCCAGGGAGCTCCTATAATTCACCCCTCCACTTT	CASSQVPGSSYNSPLHF
TRBJ1-5	NA	NA	TRBV6-5	TGTGCCAGCAGTTCGAAACAGGAACAGCCCCAGCATTTT	CASSSKQEQPQHF
TRBJ2-1	TRBD1	NA	TRBV28	TGTGCCAGCAGTGGGGGACAGGCCTTGCGGAACCTCTACAATGAGCAGTTCTTC	CASSGGQALRNLYNEQFF
TRBJ2-1	TRBD2	NA	TRBV6-6	TGTGCCAGCAGCCGACTAGCGGGGGGGCCGGTTGAGCAGTTCTTC	CASSRLAGGPVEQFF
TRBJ2-7	NA	NA	TRBV29-1	TGCAGCGTTGAAGAAACGCGGGGGCCGGCCTACGAGCAGTACTTC	CSVEETRGPAYEQYF
TRBJ1-6	NA	NA	TRBV9	TGTGCCAGCAGCGTAGGTGTCCCAGGTTCACCCCTCCACTTT	CASSVGVPGSPLHF
TRBJ1-5	TRBD1	NA	TRBV28	TGTGCCAGCAGTTCCCCAGGGGGGGGTTATAGCAATCAGCCCCAGCATTTT	CASSSPGGGYSNQPQHF
TRBJ2-5	NA	once	TRBV7-9	TGTGCCAGCAGCCCGAATGGGCTAGTGGAAGAGACCCAGTACTTC	CASSPNGLVEETQYF
TRBJ2-2	NA	few	TRBV11-3	TGTGCCAGCAGCTTAGCGGACACCGGGGAGCTGTTTTTT	CASSLADTGELFF
TRBJ1-1	NA	few	TRBV7-2	TGTGCCAGCAGCTCGGGGGCGCAGCCCACAACAGCTTTCTTT	CASSSGAQPTTAFF
TRBJ2-2	TRBD2	NA	TRBV4-2	TGTGCCAGCAGCCGAGCTAGCGGGGGCAACACCGGGGAGCTGTTTTTT	CASSRASGGNTGELFF
TRBJ2-7	TRBD1	NA	TRBV18	TGTGCCAGCTCACCTTCCGGGACAGCCTCCTACGAGCAGTACTTC	CASSPSGTASYEQYF
TRBJ2-1	NA	NA	TRBV6-6	TGTGCCAGCAGCCCGGACTTATACAATGAGCAGTTCTTC	CASSPDLYNEQFF
TRBJ2-4	TRBD1	NA	TRBV5-1	TGCGCCAGCTCTCCGGGACAGGGCAACATTCAGTACTTC	CASSPGQGNIQYF
TRBJ1-4	NA	NA	TRBV11-2	TGTGCCAGCTCCTTTCCTGCAACTAATGAAAAACTGTTTTTT	CASSFPATNEKLFF
TRBJ1-2	NA	NA	TRBV6-1	TGTGCCAGCAGTGAATACTCGGCGGATGATTATGGCTACACCTTC	CASSEYSADDYGYTF
TRBJ2-5	TRBD1	NA	TRBV18	TGTGCCAGCTCACCACCTGACAGGGCAGAGACCCAGTACTTC	CASSPPDRAETQYF
TRBJ1-1	TRBD1	NA	TRBV29-1	TGCAGCGGGGGACAGATGAACACTGAAGCTTTCTTT	CSGGQMNTEAFF
TRBJ2-1	TRBD2	NA	TRBV4-1	TGCGCCAGCCATAAACTAGCGGGGGCTAACAATGAGCAGTTCTTC	CASHKLAGANNEQFF
TRBJ1-1	NA	NA	TRBV5-5	TGTGCCAGCAGCTTGGGGCTCCTGAACACTGAAGCTTTCTTT	CASSLGLLNTEAFF
TRBJ2-6	TRBD1	NA	TRBV4-3	TGCGCCAGCAGCCAAGAGGGGACAGGAATCTCTGGGGCCAACGTCCTGACTTTC	CASSQEGTGISGANVLTF
TRBJ1-1	NA	NA	TRBV7-3	TGTGCCAGCAGCTTAATAGGGGCGGGGGACACTGAAGCTTTCTTT	CASSLIGAGDTEAFF
TRBJ1-1	TRBD1	few	TRBV4-1	TGCGCCAGCAGCCAAGGCAGACAGGGTCGACTTGGTAACACTGAAGCTTTCTTT	CASSQGRQGRLGNTEAFF
TRBJ1-2	NA	NA	TRBV27	TGTGCCAGCAGCCCCGACATGCATGCTACTTATGGCTACACCTTC	CASSPDMHATYGYTF
TRBJ2-2	NA	NA	TRBV18	TGTGCCAGCTCGCACGGGGGCACCGGGGAGCTGTTTTTT	CASSHGGTGELFF
TRBJ1-2	NA	once	TRBV7-2	TGTGCCAGCAACGCCGGGACACAGAATGGCTACACCTTC	CASNAGTQNGYTF
TRBJ1-1	NA	NA	TRBV6-1	TGTGCCAGCAGTGAGCAGGGGAGGGGTAACACTGAAGCTTTCTTT	CASSEQGRGNTEAFF
TRBJ2-7	TRBD1	few	TRBV4-1	TGCGCCAGCAGCCCGGGACAGATATACGAGCAGTACTTC	CASSPGQIYEQYF
TRBJ2-3	TRBD2	NA	TRBV25-1	TGTGCCAGCAGTGATCGGCTAGCGGGGACAGATACGCAGTATTTT	CASSDRLAGTDTQYF
TRBJ2-5	TRBD2	NA	TRBV2	TGTGCCAGCGGGAAAAGCGGGGAAGAGACCCAGTACTTC	CASGKSGEETQYF
TRBJ1-6	TRBD1	NA	TRBV5-1	TGCGCCAGCAGCACGGGACAGGGGTTTGAGGCCCTCCACTTT	CASSTGQGFEALHF
TRBJ1-2	NA	NA	TRBV5-6	TGTGCCAGCAGCTTGACAGGGTATGGCTACACCTTC	CASSLTGYGYTF
TRBJ1-6	TRBD1	NA	TRBV29-1	TGCAGCGTGCTAGGGGACAGGGGTTCACCCCTCCACTTT	CSVLGDRGSPLHF
TRBJ1-2	NA	NA	TRBV9	TGTGCCAGCAGCGTAGGTCTCAGGGCGAACTATGGCTACACCTTC	CASSVGLRANYGYTF
TRBJ1-3	NA	NA	TRBV7-8	TGTGCCAGCAGCTTACGTTCGGGGGGCAGGTTAGCTGGAAACACCATATATTTT	CASSLRSGGRLAGNTIYF
TRBJ1-1	NA	NA	TRBV28	TGTGCCAGCAGTTTAAGCGCTCGACCGAGATTGAACACTGAAGCTTTCTTT	CASSLSARPRLNTEAFF
TRBJ2-3	TRBD2	NA	TRBV11-3	TGTGCCAGCAGCTTAGCGGGGGGGGGCACAGATACGCAGTATTTT	CASSLAGGGTDTQYF
TRBJ2-3	NA	NA	TRBV28	TGTGCCAGCAGTCTCGGGACAGATACGCAGTATTTT	CASSLGTDTQYF
TRBJ2-2	NA	NA	TRBV19	TGTGCCGGTGGAGGGGGAGTCACCGGGGAGCTGTTTTTT	CAGGGGVTGELFF
TRBJ2-3	TRBD2	NA	TRBV4-2	TGTGCCAGCAGCCAAGCCCTCAGCGGGGGCACAGATACGCAGTATTTT	CASSQALSGGTDTQYF
TRBJ1-5	TRBD1	few	TRBV6-6	TGTGCCAGCAGCCGACAGGGAAGTCAGCCCCAGCATTTT	CASSRQGSQPQHF
TRBJ2-5	NA	NA	TRBV9	TGTGCCAGCAGCGTAGCTGGGGAGACCCAGTACTTC	CASSVAGETQYF
TRBJ2-2	TRBD1	NA	TRBV7-2	TGTGCCATCCAGGGGGCTCGGAACACCGGGGAGCTGTTTTTT	CAIQGARNTGELFF
TRBJ2-2	NA	NA	TRBV2	TGTGCCAGCAGTGAAGAGGGGAGTCGGAACACCGGGGAGCTGTTTTTT	CASSEEGSRNTGELFF
TRBJ1-1	NA	NA	TRBV4-3	TGCGCCAGCAGCCACTATGGGTTGAACACTGAAGCTTTCTTT	CASSHYGLNTEAFF
TRBJ1-5	NA	NA	TRBV16	TGTGCCAGCAGCCAATCAATCAGGGGCAATCAGCCCCAGCATTTT	CASSQSIRGNQPQHF
TRBJ2-5	TRBD2	NA	TRBV28	TGTGCCAGCAAGAGCGGGGGGGAAGGGGAGACCCAGTACTTC	CASKSGGEGETQYF